Listed here are 3 T cell receptor beta chains from one sample, sequenced in a study of T cells in localized non-small cell lung cancer. Produced via immunoSEQ multiplex PCR; TCRdb's table is partial and in-frame only. Of 10,000 to 15,000 clones in the sample, about 82% were seen once. This specimen consisted of peripheral blood, obtained before any cancer treatment. The receptors derive from a male donor older than 55 with stage III lung adenocarcinoma.

Turning to this clone: Different DNA sequences within this sample yield the same CDR3. J is TRBJ2-5 and V is TRBV5-1; D may be TRBD1 (5 bases). Germline V gene lookup returns CDR1 SGHRS and CDR2 YFSETQ. Trimming took 1 base from V and 3 from J, leaving 10 bases between them. CDR3 size: 14 residues. The CDR3 spells CASSLTGSKETQYF. The DNA of the CDR3 is TGCGCCAGCAGCTTGACAGGTAGTAAAGAGACCCAGTACTTC.

This chain connects TRBV7-9 to TRBJ1-1; TRBD1 is a possible D gene (5 bases). Between the trimmed V and J ends, which lost 5 bases and 3 bases, there was a span of 19 bases. Germline lookup yields CDR1 SEHNR and CDR2 FQNEAQ (reference sequence). This CDR3 is built from 16 residues. The CDR3 protein is CASSNPVGGVDTEAFF. The CDR3, as DNA: TGTGCCAGCAGCAACCCCGTCGGGGGGGTGGACACTGAAGCTTTCTTT.

This sequence joins TRBV20-1 and TRBJ1-2; 9 bases are a match to TRBD1. V shed 6 bases and J 8 bases; nucleotides not matched to a gene: 4. The CDR3 extends over 11 amino acids. Germline loops: CDR1 DFQATT, CDR2 SNEGSKA (reference sequence). CDR3: CSAQTGGGYTF. The CDR3, as DNA: TGCAGTGCCCAGACAGGGGGAGGCTACACCTTC.